A single sample is the source of the 10 T cell receptor beta chains below, sequenced in a study of CD8 T cells in ankylosing spondylitis. TCRdb recomputed calls from the 5' RACE reads with MiXCR, one row per CDR3 protein. The top ten hold approximately 20% of the sample, which has 220,000 or so distinct CDR3 sequences, approximately 10% seen once. Input material: blood, either unsorted or a sorted T cell fraction (not recorded which). Receptor source: a male donor with ankylosing spondylitis or in good health (not recorded which).

The chain joins TRBV9 to TRBJ1-1; D uncertain. Looked up from germline, CDR1 is SGDLS and CDR2 is YYNGEE. The V end was cut by 5 bases, the J end by 3 bases, with 11 bases between. This CDR3 has 13 amino acids. The CDR3 sequence: CASSLDWYTEAFF. The CDR3 DNA follows: TGTGCCAGCAGTCTCGACTGGTACACTGAAGCTTTCTTT.

This clonotype was counted at least ten times. The gene calls are TRBV6-5 and TRBJ2-5; D gene uncertain. Germline CDR1 and CDR2: MNHEY and SVGAGI. With 0 bases removed from V and 0 bases from J, the gap between germline ends came to 8 bases. The CDR3 runs to 15 residues. In DNA, the CDR3 is TGTGCCAGCAGTTACTCGATGGGGAACCAAGAGACCCAGTACTTC. It specifies CASSYSMGNQETQYF.

This clonotype was counted a few times. This chain joins TRBV3-1 and TRBJ1-1; D is undetermined. Germline V lookup: CDR1 LGHDT, CDR2 YNNKEL (reference sequence). V was trimmed by 1 base and J by 1 base, leaving 13 bases between them. The CDR3 loop spans 16 amino acids. The CDR3 region has the DNA TGTGCCAGCAGCCAAGGGTCGGGTATAGGGAACACTGAAGCTTTCTTT. This translates into CASSQGSGIGNTEAFF. The whole variable domain, filled in from reference TRBV3-1 and TRBJ1-1, reads DTAVSQTPKYLVTQMGNDKSIKCEQNLGHDTMYWYKQDSKKFLKIMFSYNNKELIINETVPNRFSPKSPDKAHLNLHINSLELGDSAVYFCASSQGSGIGNTEAFFGQGTRLTVV.

The rearrangement uses TRBV30 and TRBJ2-2, with TRBD1 matching over 10 bases. V shed 0 bases, J shed 2 bases, and the junction held 3 bases outside the gene matches. The germline gives CDR1 GTSNPN, CDR2 SVGIG (reference sequence). The CDR3 totals 16 residues. The CDR3: CAWSVRTGGNTGELFF. The CDR3, as DNA: TGTGCCTGGAGTGTTCGGACAGGGGGAAACACCGGGGAGCTGTTTTTT. Based on the CDR3 plus reference TRBV30 and TRBJ2-2, the full variable domain is SQTIHQWPATLVQPVGSPLSLECTVEGTSNPNLYWYRQAAGRGLQLLFYSVGIGQISSEVPQNLSASRPQDRQFILSSKKLLLSDSGFYLCAWSVRTGGNTGELFFGEGSRLTVL.

This clonotype was counted a single time. A read error may be the cause here, since a much bigger clone is one base away. V is TRBV5-6 and J is TRBJ2-1, with a possible D match to TRBD2 (5 bases). The V gene's germline CDR1 is SGHDT and CDR2 YYEEEE. Between the trimmed V and J ends, which lost 2 bases and 4 bases, there was a span of 19 bases. This CDR3 is built from 17 residues. CDR3 nucleotide sequence: TGTGCCAGCAGCTTCACTCTAGGACGGGGTCGGTACAATGAGCAGTTCTTC. This sequence encodes CASSFTLGRGRYNEQFF. Full variable domain (remainder filled in from reference TRBV5-6 and TRBJ2-1): DAGVTQSPTHLIKTRGQQVTLRCSPKSGHDTVSWYQQALGQGPQFIFQYYEEEERQRGNFPDRFSGHQFPNYSSELNVNALLLGDSALYLCASSFTLGRGRYNEQFFGPGTRLTVL.

This clonotype was found a few times. One end of the junction fails to match germline, which may point to a read error. V is TRBV7-7 and J is TRBJ2-5; the match to TRBD2 covers 11 bases. This CDR3 comprises 15 residues. Germline V gene lookup returns CDR1 SSHAT and CDR2 FNYEAQ (reference sequence). CDR3 sequence reads: CASSDSGGAGETQYF. CDR3 sequence (DNA): TGTGCTAGCAGCGATAGCGGGGGGGCAGGAGAGACCCAGTACTTC.

V gene TRBV20-1 combines with J gene TRBJ2-7; tentatively, D is TRBD1 or TRBD2 (5 bases each). The ends were cut back, 5 bases at V and 6 bases at J, with 17 bases in the middle. The CDR3 contains 13 residues. Germline V gene data show CDR1 as DFQATT and CDR2 as SNEGSKA (reference sequence). The CDR3 protein is CSALMGPRAEQYF. The CDR3 bases are TGCAGTGCTCTTATGGGACCCCGGGCCGAGCAGTACTTC.

This clonotype was detected many times. CDR3 protein: CSAPLAGHSYNEQFF. In DNA form, the CDR3 reads TGCAGTGCTCCACTAGCGGGGCACTCCTACAATGAGCAGTTCTTC. The chain recombines TRBV20-1 with TRBJ2-1, with TRBD2 identical over 10 bases. Germline CDR1 DFQATT, CDR2 SNEGSKA (reference sequence). J gave up 0 bases and V 5 bases, and 4 bases lay outside the gene matches. CDR3 length: 15 amino acids.

At least ten counts were recorded for this clonotype. The chain combines TRBV5-1 with TRBJ2-7; D tentatively reads TRBD1 or TRBD2 (6 bases each). The length of the CDR3 is 15 residues. Trimming took off 0 bases at V and 2 bases at J, with 12 bases between the two ends. Germline-derived CDR1 and CDR2 are SGHRS and YFSETQ. This chain's CDR3 is CASSLVSGGAYEQYF. The CDR3 region has the DNA TGCGCCAGCAGCTTGGTATCCGGGGGCGCCTACGAGCAGTACTTC.

This chain connects TRBV28 to TRBJ2-7, with 9 bases aligning to TRBD1. This CDR3 contains 13 residues. With 4 bases clipped from V and 5 bases from J, the junction kept 3 bases outside the gene matches. Per the germline V gene, CDR1 is MDHEN and CDR2 is SYDVKM. The DNA for the CDR3 is TGTGCCAGCAGTTCGACAGGGGGTAACGAGCAGTACTTC. Translated: CASSSTGGNEQYF.